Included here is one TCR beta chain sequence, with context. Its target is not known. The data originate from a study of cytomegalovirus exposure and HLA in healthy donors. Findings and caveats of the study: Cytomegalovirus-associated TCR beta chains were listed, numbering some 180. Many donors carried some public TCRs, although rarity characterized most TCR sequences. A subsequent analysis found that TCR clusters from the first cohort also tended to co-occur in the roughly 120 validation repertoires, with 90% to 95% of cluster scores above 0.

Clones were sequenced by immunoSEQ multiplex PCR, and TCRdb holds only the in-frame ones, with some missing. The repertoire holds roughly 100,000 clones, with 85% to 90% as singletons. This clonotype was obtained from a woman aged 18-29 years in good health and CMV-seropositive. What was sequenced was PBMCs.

The CDR3, as DNA: TGTGCCCTTGGGCAGGATAATTCACCCCTCCACTTT. Amino acid sequence: CALGQDNSPLHF. This chain uses TRBV7-9 with TRBJ1-6; no definite D call. V shed 11 bases and J shed 5 bases, with 10 bases lying between them. Looked up from germline, CDR1 is SEHNR and CDR2 is FQNEAQ (reference sequence). The CDR3 contains 12 residues.